This TCR beta chain came from a study of T cell responses to AZD1222 COVID-19 vaccine. Overall study findings and caveats: A reported finding is that nearly half of spike-specific TCRs target unmutated variant regions.

The table came from immunoSEQ multiplex PCR; TCRdb's copy has only in-frame clones and leaves some out. The data show around 130,000 clones, over 85% seen once. Of note for this clone: Its antigen is not known.

The TCR originated in an adult in good health. Sample: peripheral blood, taken on day 0 of AZD1222 vaccination.

CDR3 loop: CASSLGLDTQYF. CDR3 bases: TGTGCCAGCAGCTTGGGGCTAGATACGCAGTATTTT. The chain links TRBV5-4 to TRBJ2-3; D unresolved. Trimming took 0 bases from V and 5 from J, leaving 4 bases between them. The germline CDR1 and CDR2 sequences are SGHNT and YYREEE (reference sequence). This CDR3 spans 12 amino acids.